This TCR beta chain was captured by sequencing in a study of blood T cell repertoires in COVID-19 (dated by TCRdb to the early 2020s). The study in broad terms: Samples from collaborators originated in the United States, Italy and Spain and spanned both the acute and convalescent phases of COVID-19. The material from the prospective study consisted of cDNA or gDNA derived from T cells, B-cell-depleted T cells, or PBMCs. Subjects who had been exposed to COVID-19, were actively infected with it, or had recovered from it provided the deeply sampled blood TCRbeta repertoires that made up the dataset. The repertoires were made available in a free public database intended to serve as a resource for research on the immune response to SARS-CoV-2. Samples came from the ongoing ImmuneRACE study (first 160 participants) plus 1,254 subjects from 6 global collaborators. Sample metadata almost always included a de-identified subject ID, COVID-19 status, age in years and sex. Where HLA class I and class II types were available, the types were taken from metadata supplied by the sample provider, not from assay-based typing.

Each collaborating institution followed its own protocols to collect whole blood in K2EDTA tubes. For TCRbeta analysis, collaborators shipped samples as frozen whole blood, isolated PBMCs, or DNA extracted from either of those sample types. The table lists this clone with a count of one. The clone's antigen remains unknown. No much larger clonotype is one base removed from it; base qualities were not supplied. V drops 1 base and J drops 4 bases, leaving 11 bases in between. In the germline V gene (reference sequence), CDR1 corresponds to SGHKS and CDR2 to YYEKEE. Spanning cysteine to phenylalanine, the CDR3 consists of 14 amino acids. Only CDR3 DNA remains: 42 bases, in frame from the first base. TCRbeta CDR3 regions were amplified from genomic DNA by means of the immunoSEQ Assay, a bias-controlled multiplex PCR. In the source study's methods: The number of nucleated cells in each sample was estimated from the amplification of reference gene primers within the assay. To quantify the absolute abundance of each unique TCRbeta CDR3 rearrangement, sequence reads were collapsed and filtered. For each sample, productive Simpson clonality was calculated by taking the square root of Simpson's diversity index across productive rearrangements. Drawn from immuneACCESS, this table holds only the in-frame rearrangements with V and J called that TCRdb kept. Clones are partly lost; checked studies trace under half to an unresolved V gene and leave the rest unexplained. V and J calls plus clone size are reproduced from that table; the DNA served to infer D and trimming. The sample table holds about 280,000 clones, of which 88% were seen once. The biggest ten clones account for roughly 9% of the sample.

General findings and caveats noted by the study authors: Clinical and demographic metadata were provided uncurated, with the amount varying by source and participant.

The TCR sequence derives from a man aged 18-30 years with active or convalescent COVID-19. In this chain, TRBV5-5 is recombined with TRBJ1-2, with the D gene uncertain. The sequenced sample consisted of peripheral blood. The sequenced DNA is TGTGCCAGCAGCTTGTCCGGGGATGCCTATGGCTACACCTTC. Translated, it gives CASSLSGDAYGYTF.